Below, 21 T cell receptor beta chains from the same sample are listed, as sequenced in a study of shared clonotypes between healthy human individuals. Produced via immunoSEQ multiplex PCR; TCRdb's table is partial and in-frame only. This repertoire shows 530,000 or so clones, approximately 79% found once; its top ten account for roughly an eighth. Specimen: PBMCs. All receptors derive from a woman aged 40 to 50 in good health. Some clones in this sample may be carry-over from other donors' samples.

Concerning this clone itself: Other DNA variants within this sample encode the same CDR3. This chain's CDR3 is CASSPPGQGYEQYF. DNA for the CDR3: TGTGCCAGCTCACCACCGGGACAGGGCTACGAGCAGTACTTC. The chain joins TRBV18 to TRBJ2-7; 9 nucleotides match TRBD1. Germline V gene lookup returns CDR1 KGHSH and CDR2 LQKENI. V gave up 0 bases and J gave up 3 bases; unmatched junction bases: 0. The CDR3 length is 14 residues.

This chain uses TRBV27 with TRBJ2-7; 9 positions match TRBD1. This CDR3 is built from 15 residues. Looked up from germline, CDR1 is MNHEY and CDR2 is SMNVEV (reference sequence). Trimming at V came to 7 bases and at J to 0 bases, leaving 7 bases not matched to a gene. CDR3 sequence (DNA): TGTGCCAGCACCAAGCGACAGGGGGGCTCCTACGAGCAGTACTTC. This sequence encodes CASTKRQGGSYEQYF.

The V and J genes are TRBV25-1 and TRBJ2-5; 7 bases map to TRBD1. Judging by the DNA end, TRBJ2-7 fits better; the J call may be wrong. Per germline, CDR1 MGHDK and CDR2 SYGVNS. This CDR3 is built from 17 residues. The CDR3 spells CASSEIGVQGTSYEQYF. In nucleotides, the CDR3 is TGTGCCAGCAGTGAGATAGGCGTACAGGGGACCTCCTACGAGCAGTACTTC.

V gene TRBV5-6 combines with J gene TRBJ1-6; 7 bases line up with TRBD1. The CDR3 sequence is 15 residues long. Per germline, CDR1 SGHDT and CDR2 YYEEEE. V shed 3 bases and J 5 bases; nucleotides not matched to a gene: 5. As DNA, the CDR3 is TGTGCCAGCAGCTCTGGGGACAGAGATAATTCACCCCTCCACTTT. This gives the protein CASSSGDRDNSPLHF.

The genes are TRBV7-3 and TRBJ2-1; maybe TRBD1 (6 bases). V shed 3 bases and J shed 2 bases, with 17 bases lying between them. Looked up from germline, CDR1 is SGHTA and CDR2 is FQGTGA. The CDR3 consists of 17 residues. CDR3 sequence (DNA): TGTGCCAGCAGCTTCCCGACCGGGGCAGGGGCCTACAATGAGCAGTTCTTC. It codes for CASSFPTGAGAYNEQFF.

The chain has TRBV5-1 and TRBJ2-1; 7 bases are a match to TRBD1. Per germline, CDR1 SGHRS and CDR2 YFSETQ. This CDR3 has 15 residues. The J segment lost 3 bases and the V segment lost 0 bases, leaving 3 bases of the junction unmatched. The CDR3 region is CASSLGDSIYNEQFF. Written as DNA, the CDR3 is TGCGCCAGCAGCTTGGGGGACAGCATCTACAATGAGCAGTTCTTC. Variable domain in full (rest from reference TRBV5-1 and TRBJ2-1): KAGVTQTPRYLIKTRGQQVTLSCSPISGHRSVSWYQQTPGQGLQFLFEYFSETQRNKGNFPGRFSGRQFSNSRSEMNVSTLELGDSALYLCASSLGDSIYNEQFFGPGTRLTVL.

This clone was detected only once. The chain joins TRBV10-3 to TRBJ2-3; 7 nucleotides align to TRBD1. After removal of 10 bases from V and 4 bases from J, the junction contained 8 bases not matched to a gene. Germline lookup yields CDR1 ENHRY and CDR2 SYGVKD. The length of the CDR3 is 13 residues. The chain's CDR3 is CASGQARADTQYF. The CDR3 region has the DNA TGTGCCAGTGGACAGGCTCGGGCAGATACGCAGTATTTT.

The V call is TRBV18, the J call TRBJ2-2, with 7 bases matching TRBD2. The germline gives CDR1 KGHSH, CDR2 LQKENI. Germline trimming cut 4 bases from V and 6 bases from J; bases unmatched to any gene: 2. There are 13 residues in the CDR3. DNA for the CDR3: TGTGCCAGCTCACGAGCGGGATCCGGGGAGCTGTTTTTT. Protein product: CASSRAGSGELFF. The full variable domain, its missing parts supplied by reference TRBV18 and TRBJ2-2, is NAGVMQNPRHLVRRRGQEARLRCSPMKGHSHVYWYRQLPEEGLKFMVYLQKENIIDESGMPKERFSAEFPKEGPSILRIQQVVRGDSAAYFCASSRAGSGELFFGEGSRLTVL.

This clone was counted a single time. J is TRBJ1-6 and V is TRBV2; the D is unclear. V lost 6 bases, J lost 5 bases, and 11 bases lay in between. CDR3 length: 14 residues. Germline V gene lookup returns CDR1 SNHLY and CDR2 FYNNEI. CDR3 sequence reads: CASRIQHNNSPLHF. The DNA for the CDR3 is TGTGCCAGCAGGATCCAGCACAATAATTCACCCCTCCACTTT.

This sequence joins TRBV19 and TRBJ2-3; TRBD2 matches at 10 bases. The CDR3 loop spans 15 amino acids. After removal of 9 bases from V and 2 bases from J, the junction contained 8 bases not matched to a gene. The germline V gene has CDR1 LNHDA and CDR2 SQIVND (reference sequence). The CDR3 nucleotides read TGTGCCAGCCGACCAGCGGGAGGGCACACAGATACGCAGTATTTT. Its translation: CASRPAGGHTDTQYF.

The chain couples TRBV9 to TRBJ2-7; TRBD1 matches 9 bases. The CDR3 is 14 residues long. With 3 bases clipped from V and 7 bases from J, the junction kept 8 bases outside the gene matches. Germline loops: CDR1 SGDLS, CDR2 YYNGEE. The CDR3 nucleotides are TGTGCCAGCAGCGCCGCGGGACAGGGAATAGAGCAGTACTTC. It specifies CASSAAGQGIEQYF. The full variable domain, with the rest looked up from reference TRBV9 and TRBJ2-7, is DSGVTQTPKHLITATGQRVTLRCSPRSGDLSVYWYQQSLDQGLQFLIQYYNGEERAKGNILERFSAQQFPDLHSELNLSSLELGDSALYFCASSAAGQGIEQYFGPGTRLTVT.

This chain joins TRBV15 and TRBJ2-7; TRBD2 aligns across 14 bases. Germline lookup yields CDR1 LNHNV and CDR2 YYDKDF (reference sequence). Unmatched junction bases numbered 2, after V lost 3 bases and J lost 4 bases. The length of the CDR3 is 15 residues. The CDR3 DNA reads TGTGCCACCAGCAGGACTAGCGGGGGGGATTACGAGCAGTACTTC. The encoded protein is CATSRTSGGDYEQYF.

CDR3 loop: CASSLWDTGELFF. CDR3 sequence (DNA): TGTGCCAGCAGTTTATGGGATACCGGGGAGCTGTTTTTT. This chain joins TRBV28 and TRBJ2-2, with D hard to call. The germline V gene encodes CDR1 MDHEN and CDR2 SYDVKM. The CDR3 contains 13 residues. Trimming shortened V by 0 bases and J by 5 bases, and 4 bases separated the two germline ends.

The rearrangement uses TRBV5-1 and TRBJ1-1; D remains ambiguous. V was shortened by 0 bases and J by 0 bases, with 12 bases between the two germline ends. CDR3 size: 16 residues. Germline CDR1 reads SGHRS; CDR2 reads YFSETQ. CDR3 DNA: TGCGCCAGCAGCTTGGCCACGAATGGAATGAACACTGAAGCTTTCTTT. This codes for CASSLATNGMNTEAFF.

CDR3 in DNA: TGTGCCAGCAGCCGATCACTAGCTCTCAGTAGCAATGAGCAGTTCTTC. Translation gives CASSRSLALSSNEQFF. The chain carries TRBV7-6 and TRBJ2-1, with D perhaps TRBD2 (6 bases). Trimming cost V 5 bases and J 6 bases, with 20 bases left between them. The CDR3 consists of 16 residues. Germline V gene sequence: CDR1 SGHVS, CDR2 FNYEAQ. The whole variable domain, remainder taken from reference TRBV7-6 and TRBJ2-1, is GAGVSQSPRYKVTKRGQDVALRCDPISGHVSLYWYRQALGQGPEFLTYFNYEAQQDKSGLPNDRFSAERPEGSISTLTIQRTEQRDSAMYRCASSRSLALSSNEQFFGPGTRLTVL.

This clone was detected only a few times. The chain couples TRBV6-5 to TRBJ2-5, with 7 bases matching TRBD1. The J call is in doubt because the DNA end fits TRBJ2-7 better. This CDR3 comprises 14 residues. CDR1 is MNHEY and CDR2 is SVGAGI in the germline V gene. CDR3 amino acids: CASLPRTGAYEQYF. The CDR3 DNA sequence: TGTGCCAGCCTACCGAGGACAGGAGCCTACGAGCAGTACTTC.

V gene TRBV7-2 combines with J gene TRBJ1-1; D is ambiguous. The CDR3 runs 13 residues. Germline values: CDR1 SGHTA, CDR2 FQGNSA. The V end was cut by 0 bases, the J end by 5 bases, with 7 bases between. This CDR3 reads CASSLAEVTEAFF. The CDR3 region has the DNA TGTGCCAGCAGCTTAGCCGAGGTTACTGAAGCTTTCTTT.

With regard to this clone: Other DNA sequences in this specimen translate into the identical CDR3. The chain recombines TRBV6-5 with TRBJ2-5; 8 bases are a match to TRBD1. Matching the DNA end better, TRBJ2-7 makes the J call doubtful. The CDR3 contains 15 residues. CDR1 is MNHEY and CDR2 is SVGAGI in the germline V gene. Here the CDR3 reads CASSYSPQGGYEQYF. The CDR3 coding sequence is TGTGCCAGCAGTTACTCACCACAGGGGGGATACGAGCAGTACTTC.

J is TRBJ1-1 and V is TRBV5-5; weak D call: TRBD1 (6 bases). V lost 4 bases and J 1 base, leaving 11 bases between the germline ends. Germline V gene lookup returns CDR1 SGHKS and CDR2 YYEKEE (reference sequence). The CDR3 spans 14 residues. The CDR3 DNA is TGTGCCAGCAGCCCCGCGGACAGGAACACTGAAGCTTTCTTT. It translates to CASSPADRNTEAFF.

The CDR3 loop is CAWLGGGYGYTF. The DNA of the CDR3 is TGTGCCTGGCTGGGCGGCGGCTATGGCTACACCTTC. V usage is TRBV30 and J usage is TRBJ1-2; unclear D gene. V dropped 5 bases and J dropped 4 bases, with 11 bases sitting between them. This CDR3 has 12 amino acids. The germline V gene has CDR1 GTSNPN and CDR2 SVGIG (reference sequence).

The chain carries TRBV11-2 and TRBJ1-3, with no clear D. V gave up 0 bases and J gave up 1 base, with 7 bases separating them. This CDR3 region has 15 residues. Looked up from germline, CDR1 is SGHAT and CDR2 is FQNNGV. The CDR3 is CASSLDLGSGNTIYF. The CDR3 DNA reads as TGTGCCAGCAGCTTAGATCTGGGTTCTGGAAACACCATATATTTT.